The clone carrying this TCR beta chain occurred once. Its antigen remains unknown. These data originate in a study of vaccination effects on CD4 cells after COVID-19. The CDR3 is 13 residues long. The V end lost 3 bases, the J end lost 4 bases, and 10 bases lay between the germline ends. Looked up from germline, CDR1 is SGDLS and CDR2 is YYNGEE. Culture proceeded for under twelve days, and CD4+ T cells were then isolated. Testing of the vaccine recipients showed negative nucleocapsid antibodies and no prior SARS-CoV-2 infection. Clones were read by immunoSEQ multiplex PCR, and TCRdb kept only the in-frame ones, dropping some. The sample holds 70,000 to 85,000 clones, approximately 80% seen once.

This TCR was recovered from a human donor who received a COVID-19 vaccine. Specimen: CD4+ T cells from PBMCs cultured without peptide, collected before COVID-19 vaccination. The V and J genes are TRBV9 and TRBJ1-1, with D perhaps matching TRBD1 (6 bases). This CDR3 is CASSAQGGTEAFF. The CDR3, as DNA: TGTGCCAGCAGCGCACAGGGAGGCACTGAAGCTTTCTTT.